These 17 T cell receptor beta chains came from one sample sequenced in a study of cytomegalovirus exposure and HLA in healthy donors. The PCR used 60 Vbeta and 13 Jbeta primers. Produced via immunoSEQ multiplex PCR; TCRdb's table is partial and in-frame only. The data contain under 150,000 clones, approximately 80% of them singletons. Material for sequencing was PBMCs. Receptors were obtained from a woman in her thirties in good health and CMV-seropositive.

The chain links TRBV18 to TRBJ1-1; D is unclear. The V and J ends lost 0 bases and 6 bases respectively, with 8 bases between them. The CDR3 spans 13 residues. Germline values: CDR1 KGHSH, CDR2 LQKENI. The CDR3 DNA follows: TGTGCCAGCTCACCACCTGTCGGGGCTGAAGCTTTCTTT. It yields the protein CASSPPVGAEAFF. Combining the CDR3 with reference TRBV18 and TRBJ1-1 gives the whole variable domain NAGVMQNPRHLVRRRGQEARLRCSPMKGHSHVYWYRQLPEEGLKFMVYLQKENIIDESGMPKERFSAEFPKEGPSILRIQQVVRGDSAAYFCASSPPVGAEAFFGQGTRLTVV.

This chain joins TRBV19 and TRBJ2-1, with unresolved D. This CDR3 is built from 13 residues. From germline, CDR1 is LNHDA and CDR2 SQIVND (reference sequence). Trimming removed 0 bases at V and 15 bases at J, with 15 bases between. CDR3 protein: CASSIDLEEKSFF. The CDR3 DNA sequence: TGTGCCAGTAGTATAGATCTTGAGGAAAAATCGTTCTTC.

This clone was found once. The chain carries TRBV19 and TRBJ2-3; weak D call: TRBD2 (5 bases). V was trimmed by 6 bases and J by 0 bases, leaving 10 bases between them. The CDR3 sequence is 14 residues long. The germline V gene encodes CDR1 LNHDA and CDR2 SQIVND (reference sequence). CDR3 DNA: TGTGCCAGTAGGACTATAGGTAGCACAGATACGCAGTATTTT. Encoded protein: CASRTIGSTDTQYF.

V and J are TRBV29-1 and TRBJ2-7; TRBD1 matches at 8 bases. V shed 7 bases, J shed 2 bases, and the junction held 7 bases outside the gene matches. The CDR3 runs 13 residues. Germline lookup yields CDR1 SQVTM and CDR2 ANQGSEA. As DNA, the CDR3 is TGCAGCGCCCAGGACAGGGCCACCTACGAGCAGTACTTC. Protein sequence: CSAQDRATYEQYF.

The V call is TRBV19, the J call TRBJ1-1, with D hard to call. The CDR3 has 15 amino acids. Germline V gives CDR1 LNHDA, CDR2 SQIVND (reference sequence). V lost 1 base to trimming and J lost 0 bases, with 9 bases between them. The CDR3 DNA reads TGTGCCAGTAGTATAGGTCCCAGCGTGAACACTGAAGCTTTCTTT. This encodes CASSIGPSVNTEAFF.

This clone turned up a few times. The J gene is TRBJ1-5, the V gene TRBV5-1; D is unresolved. Germline V gives CDR1 SGHRS, CDR2 YFSETQ. The CDR3 length is 14 residues. V dropped 0 bases and J dropped 3 bases, with 7 bases sitting between them. The CDR3 region is CASSLGPFNQPQHF. CDR3 in DNA: TGCGCCAGCAGCTTGGGTCCGTTCAATCAGCCCCAGCATTTT.

This clone was counted between two and nine times. This chain uses TRBV6-5 with TRBJ2-3, with 7 bases lining up with TRBD2. From germline, CDR1 is MNHEY and CDR2 SVGAGI. V shed 6 bases and J 6 bases; nucleotides not matched to a gene: 3. The CDR3 length is 12 residues. The DNA of the CDR3 is TGTGCCAGCAGACGGACTAGGGATACGCAGTATTTT. Translated, it gives CASRRTRDTQYF.

V gene TRBV7-9 combines with J gene TRBJ1-1; D perhaps matches TRBD1 (5 bases). The CDR3 is made up of 16 amino acids. CDR1 is SEHNR and CDR2 is FQNEAQ in the germline V gene (reference sequence). V was shortened by 5 bases and J by 1 base, with 17 bases between the two germline ends. The CDR3 DNA sequence: TGTGCCAGCAGCGAGACAGCTGCTAAGGGGAACACTGAAGCTTTCTTT. It translates to CASSETAAKGNTEAFF.

This clone was detected a few times. This sequence joins TRBV29-1 and TRBJ2-1, with 7 bases that match TRBD1. The junction had 4 bases not matched to a gene; V was cut back by 4 bases and J by 4 bases. In germline, CDR1 is SQVTM, CDR2 ANQGSEA. The length of the CDR3 is 13 residues. Here the CDR3 reads CSVGDRGYNEQFF. The CDR3 DNA reads TGCAGCGTTGGGGACAGAGGATACAATGAGCAGTTCTTC.

This clone was found a few times. The chain uses TRBV2 and TRBJ1-5; a weak D match, TRBD1 (6 bases). V gave up 5 bases and J gave up 3 bases, with 14 bases separating them. Germline CDR1 reads SNHLY; CDR2 reads FYNNEI. The CDR3 has 15 residues. For the CDR3, the DNA is TGTGCCAGCAGTAAACTACAGGGTGCCAATCAGCCCCAGCATTTT. Its translation: CASSKLQGANQPQHF. The complete variable domain, with remaining parts taken from reference TRBV2 and TRBJ1-5, reads EPEVTQTPSHQVTQMGQEVILRCVPISNHLYFYWYRQILGQKVEFLVSFYNNEISEKSEIFDDQFSVERPDGSNFTLKIRSTKLEDSAMYFCASSKLQGANQPQHFGDGTRLSIL.

Here the CDR3 DNA reads TGTGCCAGCAGTGTTTTTAAGGGACAGGAGGGGAACACTGAAGCTTTCTTT. This gives the protein CASSVFKGQEGNTEAFF. The V call is TRBV6-4, the J call TRBJ1-1; 8 positions agree with TRBD1. Germline CDR1 and CDR2: MRHNA and SNTAGT. V lost 4 bases and J lost 1; bases outside the gene matches: 11. This CDR3 is built from 17 residues.

This clone was seen a few times. The rearrangement joins TRBV13 to TRBJ2-5, with a tentative D call TRBD2 (6 bases). V was pared by 1 base and J by 4 bases, with 13 bases between. This CDR3 has 15 residues. Germline values: CDR1 PRHDT, CDR2 FYEKMQ (reference sequence). The CDR3: CASSLVGTEGETQYF. The CDR3 DNA reads TGTGCCAGCAGCTTAGTAGGTACGGAGGGAGAGACCCAGTACTTC.

The genes are TRBV4-1 and TRBJ1-2; unclear D gene. The CDR3 is made up of 15 amino acids. Deletions cut 4 bases from V and 4 bases from J, with 16 bases between. Looked up from germline, CDR1 is MGHRA and CDR2 is YSYEKL. CDR3 DNA sequence: TGCGCCAGCAGCCCTTCATCGGACGGGAGCTATGGCTACACCTTC. It encodes CASSPSSDGSYGYTF.

This clone was seen more than once but under ten times. The gene calls are TRBV7-9 and TRBJ2-5; TRBD1 matches 9 bases. Germline values: CDR1 SEHNR, CDR2 FQNEAQ (reference sequence). The CDR3 is made up of 16 amino acids. V lost 5 bases and J lost 2; bases outside the gene matches: 9. The CDR3: CASSPSDRGEQETQYF. The CDR3, as DNA: TGTGCCAGCAGCCCCTCGGACAGGGGTGAGCAAGAGACCCAGTACTTC.

The CDR3 DNA follows: TGCGCCAGCAGCCATAGTAGCGGGAACTCCTACGAGCAGTACTTC. Its translation is CASSHSSGNSYEQYF. The rearrangement uses TRBV4-1 and TRBJ2-7; 8 bases are a match to TRBD2. The CDR3 runs 15 residues. With 3 bases clipped from V and 0 bases from J, the junction kept 4 bases outside the gene matches. Germline V gene data show CDR1 as MGHRA and CDR2 as YSYEKL.

The rearrangement uses TRBV18 and TRBJ1-5; 7 bases map to TRBD1. The CDR3 contains 15 residues. CDR1 is KGHSH and CDR2 is LQKENI in the germline V gene. The junction had 2 bases not matched to a gene; V was cut back by 3 bases and J by 0 bases. This CDR3 is CASSPGQVSNQPQHF. CDR3 coding DNA: TGTGCCAGCTCACCCGGACAGGTTAGCAATCAGCCCCAGCATTTT. Together with reference TRBV18 and TRBJ1-5, the CDR3 gives the full variable domain: NAGVMQNPRHLVRRRGQEARLRCSPMKGHSHVYWYRQLPEEGLKFMVYLQKENIIDESGMPKERFSAEFPKEGPSILRIQQVVRGDSAAYFCASSPGQVSNQPQHFGDGTRLSIL.

The CDR3 DNA sequence: TGTGCCAGCAGCTCGACTGGGAACACTGAAGCTTTCTTT. The encoded protein is CASSSTGNTEAFF. The rearrangement links TRBV13 to TRBJ1-1; D ambiguous. The CDR3 has 13 amino acids. V was pared by 4 bases and J by 1 base, with 7 bases between. Germline V CDR1 and CDR2: PRHDT, FYEKMQ (reference sequence).